This TCR beta chain originates from a study of a mutant IDH1 vaccine in newly diagnosed glioma. Study background: Treated patients had a mean age of about 38 years and an approximately 62% male, around 38% female split.

This CDR3 has 14 residues. With 4 bases clipped from V and 6 bases from J, the junction kept 5 bases outside the gene matches. Per germline, CDR1 SEHNR and CDR2 FQNEAQ (reference sequence). Specified time point: baseline, week 1 (first vaccination visit). Regarding treatment: pre-vaccination baseline after standard-of-care therapy. The repertoire was sequenced with immunoSEQ multiplex PCR; TCRdb's copy has only in-frame clones and lacks some. The data contain about 16,000 clones, around 95% of them singletons. V is TRBV7-9 and J is TRBJ2-7, with 11 bases identical to TRBD1. The sequence was collected from a woman aged 18-29 years with glioma. Some clones in this sample may be carry-over from other donors' samples. Sequencing was performed on peripheral blood mononuclear cells (PBMCs), taken from a glioma patient treated with radiotherapy, temozolomide or both. The DNA for the CDR3 is TGTGCCAGCAGCTACGGGACAGGGGGTGGCGAGCAGTACTTC. Its protein is CASSYGTGGGEQYF.